The 6 T cell receptor beta chains reported below all come from one sample, sequenced in a study of cytomegalovirus exposure and HLA in healthy donors. PCR involved 60 Vbeta and 13 Jbeta primers. Generated by immunoSEQ multiplex PCR, the TCRdb table keeps only in-frame clones and is missing some. The sample records about 140,000 clones, approximately 91% being singletons. Sequencing input: PBMCs. The receptors originated from a woman between 40 and 50 years old in good health and CMV-seronegative.

The J gene is TRBJ1-4, the V gene TRBV2; D is ambiguous. CDR1 is SNHLY, CDR2 FYNNEI, per germline. The CDR3 has 12 amino acids. V was pared by 11 bases and J by 6 bases, with 13 bases between. This chain's CDR3 is CAGGNGYEKLFF. CDR3 nucleotide sequence: TGTGCCGGAGGGAACGGGTATGAAAAACTGTTTTTT.

This chain uses TRBV10-2 with TRBJ2-5, with D possibly TRBD2 on 6 matching bases. Germline V lookup: CDR1 WSHSY, CDR2 SAAADI. The CDR3 covers 13 residues. V lost 5 bases, J lost 3 bases, and 10 bases lay in between. CDR3 loop: CASSPTREETQYF. CDR3 sequence (DNA): TGCGCCAGCAGTCCGACTAGGGAAGAGACCCAGTACTTC.

The V call is TRBV9, the J call TRBJ2-7, with 7 bases identical to TRBD2. This CDR3 comprises 15 residues. The V segment lost 1 base and the J segment 2 bases; nucleotides outside the gene matches: 6. From germline, CDR1 is SGDLS and CDR2 YYNGEE. CDR3 sequence: CASSVSWLAAYEQYF. The CDR3 nucleotides read TGTGCCAGCAGCGTATCTTGGCTAGCGGCCTACGAGCAGTACTTC.

V gene TRBV7-2 combines with J gene TRBJ2-4; 8 bases match TRBD2. CDR1 is SGHTA, CDR2 FQGNSA, per germline. The CDR3 is 16 amino acids. V lost 5 bases and J lost 8; bases outside the gene matches: 14. DNA of the CDR3: TGTGCCAGCAGCCCCCTTGGAGCGGGAGATGGGGACATTCAGTACTTC. Its protein product is CASSPLGAGDGDIQYF.

There are a few counts of this clone. The chain combines TRBV4-3 with TRBJ2-5; TRBD1 matches at 7 bases. CDR3 length: 16 residues. Germline lookup yields CDR1 LGHNA and CDR2 YSLEER. V trimming: 1 base; J trimming: 2 bases; junction bases outside the gene matches: 7. This CDR3 is CASSQGAGTEQETQYF. In nucleotides, the CDR3 is TGCGCCAGCAGCCAAGGCGCCGGGACAGAGCAAGAGACCCAGTACTTC.

This chain links TRBV29-1 with TRBJ1-1; possibly TRBD1 for D (6 bases). The CDR3 extends over 13 amino acids. Trimming removed 1 base at V and 11 bases at J, with 17 bases between. The germline V gene has CDR1 SQVTM and CDR2 ANQGSEA. The DNA for the CDR3 is TGCAGCGTTGAAGTACAGGGCGCTTTTGCTGCTTTCTTT. This codes for CSVEVQGAFAAFF. The complete variable domain, with remaining parts taken from reference TRBV29-1 and TRBJ1-1, reads SAVISQKPSRDICQRGTSLTIQCQVDSQVTMMFWYRQQPGQSLTLIATANQGSEATYESGFVIDKFPISRPNLTFSTLTVSNMSPEDSSIYLCSVEVQGAFAAFFGQGTRLTVV.